The next 2 T cell receptor beta chains were all read from a single sample in a study of technical replicates of blood from a handful of donors. Some clones are missing from TCRdb's copy, which holds only in-frame ones; the method was immunoSEQ multiplex PCR. This table has under 95,000 clones, 92% appearing once. Material: T cells isolated from PBMCs. The receptors originated from a human donor in good health.

This clone came up a few times. The genes are TRBV27 and TRBJ1-1; D might be TRBD1 (6 bases). V lost 6 bases and J lost 3, with 11 bases in between. CDR3 length: 13 residues. The germline CDR1 and CDR2 sequences are MNHEY and SMNVEV (reference sequence). Here the CDR3 reads CASSVNRDTEAFF. The DNA of the CDR3 is TGTGCCAGCAGCGTAAACAGGGACACTGAAGCTTTCTTT.

J is TRBJ1-2 and V is TRBV19; the match to TRBD1 covers 9 bases. Trimming took 4 bases from V and 5 from J; bases not matched to a gene: 8. CDR3 length: 15 amino acids. The germline V gene encodes CDR1 LNHDA and CDR2 SQIVND (reference sequence). The CDR3 nucleotides read TGTGCCAGTAGTACATCGGGACAGGGAAGATATGGCTACACCTTC. This sequence encodes CASSTSGQGRYGYTF.